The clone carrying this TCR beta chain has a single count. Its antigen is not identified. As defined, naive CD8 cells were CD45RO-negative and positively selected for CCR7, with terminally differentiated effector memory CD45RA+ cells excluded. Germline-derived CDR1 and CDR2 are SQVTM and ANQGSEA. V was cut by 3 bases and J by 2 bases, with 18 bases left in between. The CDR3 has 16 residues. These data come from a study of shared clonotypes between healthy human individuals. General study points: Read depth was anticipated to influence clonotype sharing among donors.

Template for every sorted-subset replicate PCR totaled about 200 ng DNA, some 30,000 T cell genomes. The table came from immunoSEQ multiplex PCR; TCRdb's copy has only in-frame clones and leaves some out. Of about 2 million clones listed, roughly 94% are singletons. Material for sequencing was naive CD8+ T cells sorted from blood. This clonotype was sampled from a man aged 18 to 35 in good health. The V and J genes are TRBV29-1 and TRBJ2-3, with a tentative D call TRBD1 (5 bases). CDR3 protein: CSVEGQGGILTDTQYF. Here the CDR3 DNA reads TGCAGCGTTGAGGGGCAGGGTGGGATCCTCACAGATACGCAGTATTTT.